This T cell receptor (beta chain) was recorded in a study of T-cell memory formation after mild COVID-19. Germline values: CDR1 SGHNT, CDR2 YYREEE (reference sequence). The CDR3 covers 14 residues. Trimming removed 4 bases from V and 6 bases from J, with 16 bases in between. Constant-segment primers were used for 5'RACE, and the resulting TCR alpha and TCR beta cDNA libraries carried sample barcodes and UMIs. TCRdb reprocessed the 5' RACE reads via MiXCR and lists one record per CDR3 protein. The data hold about 320,000 distinct CDR3 sequences, with roughly an eighth observed a single time. The V call is TRBV5-4, the J call TRBJ1-2, with D possibly being TRBD1 (5 bases). The sequence derives from a man between 18 and 29 years old who had mild COVID-19 (a few samples of this study predate the infection). Cell type and time point are not known. Sequencing used PBMCs or a T cell subset sorted from them (not recorded which). The CDR3 spells CASSPNLEGDGYTF. In DNA form, the CDR3 reads TGTGCCAGCAGCCCAAACCTTGAAGGGGATGGCTACACCTTC.